This T cell receptor (beta chain) is drawn from a study of blood T cell repertoires in COVID-19. Here immunoSEQ multiplex PCR was the method, and the copy in TCRdb shows in-frame clones only, minus some. The sample contains around 170,000 clones, roughly 86% of which appear only once. The CDR3 loop spans 14 amino acids. Per the germline V gene, CDR1 is SGHVS and CDR2 is FQNEAQ. Trimming took off 6 bases at V and 4 bases at J, with 12 bases between the two ends. The sequence was obtained from a woman aged 30 to 39 who had recovered from COVID-19. The chain combines TRBV7-8 with TRBJ1-4; no firm D call. The sequenced material came from PBMCs or T cells enriched from blood (not recorded which). CDR3 DNA: TGTGCCAGCAGGGCGTCGGGGAGTAATGAAAAACTGTTTTTT. It is translated as CASRASGSNEKLFF.